A selection of T cell receptor beta chains follows, all from one sample in a study of blood T cells in healthy people across ages. TCRdb used MiXCR to reprocess the 5' RACE reads, holding one entry per CDR3 protein. The data hold hundreds of thousands of distinct CDR3 sequences, with roughly 64% observed a single time. The sequenced sample was blood. The receptors originated from a man younger than 40 in good health. CDR3s include the opening cysteine and the closing phenylalanine or tryptophan. D genes are given only for firm matches. For some rows the clone size is stated as once, few or many, or as a class when expanded; others skip it.

TRBD2 | - | TRBJ2-7 | TRBV7-2 | TGTGCCAGCAGCTTAGTGTCGGCGGGGGGAGTCTACGAGCAGTACTTC | CASSLVSAGGVYEQYF
- | - | TRBJ2-7 | TRBV20-1 | TGCAGTGCTAGCGGGGCACGCTCCCCTGAGCAGTACTTC | CSASGARSPEQYF
- | many | TRBJ2-6 | TRBV4-2 | TGTGCCAGCCAAGAGGGTGCTGGGGCCAACGTCCTGACTTTC | CASQEGAGANVLTF
- | - | TRBJ2-7 | TRBV7-2 | TGTGCCAGCAGCTTATTGGGCAGTTCATGGGAGGCCCAGTACTTC | CASSLLGSSWEAQYF
- | - | TRBJ1-6 | TRBV19 | TGTGCCAGTAGTGTCCTTATCTCTGGAGGACTAAATTCACCCCTCCACTTT | CASSVLISGGLNSPLHF
TRBD1 | - | TRBJ2-6 | TRBV7-9 | TGTGCCAGCAGCTCAGAGACCGGGACAGGGGCCTCTGGGGCCAACGTCCTGACTTTC | CASSSETGTGASGANVLTF
TRBD2 | - | TRBJ2-3 | TRBV6-2/TRBV6-3 | TGTGCCAGCAGTTACCTGAGCGGGGAGCCAGATACGCAGTATTTT | CASSYLSGEPDTQYF
- | - | TRBJ2-5 | TRBV28 | TGTGCCAGCAGCAGCGGCCAGAGTGGTGAGACCCAGTACTTC | CASSSGQSGETQYF
- | - | TRBJ1-1 | TRBV29-1 | TGCAGCGTTCAGGGGATGACTGAAGCTTTCTTT | CSVQGMTEAFF
- | - | TRBJ2-1 | TRBV7-9 | TGTGCCAGCAGCTTCTCAGCGGTGCTTTACAATGAGCAGTTCTTC | CASSFSAVLYNEQFF
- | once | TRBJ1-2 | TRBV18 | TGTGCCAGCTCACTCCAAGGGGGATTTGACTATGGCTACACCTTC | CASSLQGGFDYGYTF
- | - | TRBJ2-7 | TRBV20-1 | TGCAGTGCTAGGACATTTCGGGCAGCCGCGATTAAATACAATGAGCAGTACTTC | CSARTFRAAAIKYNEQYF
TRBD1 | - | TRBJ2-7 | TRBV20-1 | TGCAGTGTTCGGACCAGGGGGCCTAACGAGCAGTACTTC | CSVRTRGPNEQYF
- | many | TRBJ1-2 | TRBV20-1 | TGCAGTGCCACCCAGGGGCAGGGTGGCTACACCTTC | CSATQGQGGYTF
- | - | TRBJ2-7 | TRBV4-2 | TGTGCCAGCAGCCAAGATGCTAACCTCTACGAGCAGTACTTC | CASSQDANLYEQYF
TRBD2 | once | TRBJ2-6 | TRBV28 | TGTGCCAGCAGTTCAGAGGGGCTAGCGGGAGGGCCAGAGGCCAACGTCCTGACTTTC | CASSSEGLAGGPEANVLTF
TRBD2 | once | TRBJ2-1 | TRBV20-1 | TGCAGTGCTAGAACCTCGATCGGTAGCGGGATACTTAGCTCCTACAATGAGCAGTTCTTC | CSARTSIGSGILSSYNEQFF
TRBD1 | - | TRBJ2-7 | TRBV27 | TGTGCCAGCTCCCTGACAGGGGGACTGTACGAGCAGTACTTC | CASSLTGGLYEQYF
- | - | TRBJ1-2 | TRBV20-1 | TGCAGTGCTAGATTTTCCAACTATGGCTACACCTTC | CSARFSNYGYTF
TRBD1 | few | TRBJ2-5 | TRBV28 | TGTGCCAGCAGTTTAAGCTTGGGACAGGGGGAGACCCAGTACTTC | CASSLSLGQGETQYF
- | - | TRBJ1-6 | TRBV20-1 | TGCAGTGCCACCAGAGCGGGGCGACTAAGCTCCTATAATTCACCCCTCCACTTT | CSATRAGRLSSYNSPLHF
- | - | TRBJ1-2 | TRBV2 | TGTGCCAGCTCCGAGGCTTTTATCTATGGCTACACCTTC | CASSEAFIYGYTF
TRBD1 | - | TRBJ1-6 | TRBV7-2 | TGTGCCAGCAGCTTGGGAGTCAGGGGGGACCTTAATTCACCCCTCCACTTT | CASSLGVRGDLNSPLHF
TRBD1 | - | TRBJ2-1 | TRBV13 | TGTGCCAGCAGCGGGACGGACAGGGGCTATGAGCAGTTCTTC | CASSGTDRGYEQFF
TRBD1 | few | TRBJ2-7 | TRBV12-3/TRBV12-4 | TGTGCCAGCAGTTATGGGACAGGTAACGCCTACGAGCAGTACTTC | CASSYGTGNAYEQYF
- | - | TRBJ2-3 | TRBV7-2 | TGTGCCAGCAGCTTATTAGTTGGTGGAAGGGATACGCAGTATTTT | CASSLLVGGRDTQYF
- | - | TRBJ1-1 | TRBV7-6 | TGTGCCAGCAGCTTGGTATACGGGAGGCACACTGAAGCTTTCTTT | CASSLVYGRHTEAFF
- | few | TRBJ2-5 | TRBV7-2 | TGTGCCAGCAGCCAAGATAGACAAGAGACCCAGTACTTC | CASSQDRQETQYF
TRBD1 | - | TRBJ2-7 | TRBV7-9 | TGTGCCAGCAGCTTAACAGGACAGGGGGACGAGCAGTACTTC | CASSLTGQGDEQYF
- | - | TRBJ2-3 | TRBV12-3/TRBV12-4 | TGTGCCAGCAGTGCAATCAGGGAGGTTACAGATACGCAGTATTTT | CASSAIREVTDTQYF
- | - | TRBJ2-1 | TRBV28 | TGTGCCAGCAGGATCCCTGGCGGGGCTGAGCAGTTCTTC | CASRIPGGAEQFF
- | - | TRBJ2-7 | TRBV4-2 | TGTGCCAGCAGCCAAGGAGGGCTTTACGAGCAGTACTTC | CASSQGGLYEQYF
TRBD2 | - | TRBJ2-3 | TRBV7-6 | TGTGCCAGCAGCTTAGGGGGGGGACTCTTCACAGATACGCAGTATTTT | CASSLGGGLFTDTQYF
TRBD1 | - | TRBJ2-5 | TRBV6-6 | TGTGCCAGCAGTCCCGGACAGGGGGCCTCCCACAATGAGCAGTACTTC | CASSPGQGASHNEQYF
TRBD2 | few | TRBJ2-1 | TRBV20-1 | TGCAGTGCAGGGGCGGGAGTAATAGTCTTCGGCAATGAGCAGTTCTTC | CSAGAGVIVFGNEQFF
- | once | TRBJ1-2 | TRBV20-1 | TGCAGTGCTAGCGTCGGGGGAGGTGGCTACACCTTC | CSASVGGGGYTF
- | - | TRBJ1-1 | TRBV10-3 | TGTGCCACCCTAACTGGGGGCATAGCTTTCTTT | CATLTGGIAFF
- | - | TRBJ1-1 | TRBV7-2 | TGTGCCAGCAGTTTTGGACGGAACACTGAAGCTTTCTTT | CASSFGRNTEAFF
- | few | TRBJ2-1 | TRBV24-1 | TGTGCCACCAGTGACCCTGTCGGGACCAACAATGAGCAGTTCTTC | CATSDPVGTNNEQFF
TRBD2 | - | TRBJ2-7 | TRBV6-2/TRBV6-3 | TGTGCCAGCAGCGACCCTAGCGGGAGACTCACCTACGAGCAGTACTTC | CASSDPSGRLTYEQYF
TRBD2 | - | TRBJ2-5 | TRBV7-2 | TGTGCCAGCAGCTTAATCGCTAGCGGGGGGGCGGTTCAGGAGACCCAGTACTTC | CASSLIASGGAVQETQYF
TRBD2 | - | TRBJ2-5 | TRBV20-1 | TGCAGTGCTACAACCGGGACTAGCGGGAGGAGAGAGACCCAGTACTTC | CSATTGTSGRRETQYF
- | - | TRBJ1-5 | TRBV7-8 | TGTGCCAGCAGCTTATTCACAGCGGGTCCCTATCAGCCCCAGCATTTT | CASSLFTAGPYQPQHF
TRBD1 | - | TRBJ2-7 | TRBV20-1 | TGCAGTGCTAGGACGTTGGGACAGGGGGACTCCTACGAGCAGTACTTC | CSARTLGQGDSYEQYF
TRBD1 | - | TRBJ2-1 | TRBV29-1 | TGCAGCGGGACCGGACAGGGAAATGAGCAGTTCTTC | CSGTGQGNEQFF
TRBD2 | - | TRBJ2-5 | TRBV6-1 | TGTGCCAGCAGCCTAGCGGGGGGACGGTACCAAGAGACCCAGTACTTC | CASSLAGGRYQETQYF
- | - | TRBJ1-6 | TRBV4-3 | TGCGCCAGCAGCCGGACAGCGGAAAATTCACCCCTCCACTTT | CASSRTAENSPLHF
TRBD2 | - | TRBJ2-1 | TRBV12-3/TRBV12-4 | TGTGCCAGCACCCCTATTGAGCGGGGGGGCCCTTTCCCCTACAATGAGCAGTTCTTC | CASTPIERGGPFPYNEQFF
- | - | TRBJ2-2 | TRBV6-2/TRBV6-3 | TGTGCCACACTGGCGATGCGAGAGAACACCGGGGAGCTGTTTTTT | CATLAMRENTGELFF
TRBD1 | few | TRBJ1-6 | TRBV20-1 | TGCAGTGCGAGACAGGGGGCTCGTTCACCCCTCCACTTT | CSARQGARSPLHF
- | - | TRBJ1-2 | TRBV9 | TGTGCCAGCAGCGTAGAGATCCAGGCGACTAACTATGGCTACACCTTC | CASSVEIQATNYGYTF
- | - | TRBJ2-3 | TRBV4-1 | TGCGCCAGCAGCCAACCTAAGGGCGAGGAAGTGCTACCCACAGATACGCAGTATTTT | CASSQPKGEEVLPTDTQYF
TRBD1 | - | TRBJ1-2 | TRBV12-5 | TGTGCTAGTGGTTACGACAGGGGGTTGGATGGCTACACCTTC | CASGYDRGLDGYTF
- | - | TRBJ2-5 | TRBV5-1 | TGCGCCAGCAGTGGGCTAGTGGAGACCCAGTACTTC | CASSGLVETQYF
TRBD1 | once | TRBJ1-5 | TRBV12-3/TRBV12-4 | TGTGCCAGCAGCGTAGGGGCAGGGGGTCAGCCCCAGCATTTT | CASSVGAGGQPQHF
TRBD1 | - | TRBJ1-1 | TRBV20-1 | TGCAGTGCTAAGGAGACAGGGGGCACTGAAGCTTTCTTT | CSAKETGGTEAFF
TRBD2 | once | TRBJ2-1 | TRBV20-1 | TGCAGTGCTAGAGGGACTAGCGGGAGAGGATTTGGGTACAATGAGCAGTTCTTC | CSARGTSGRGFGYNEQFF